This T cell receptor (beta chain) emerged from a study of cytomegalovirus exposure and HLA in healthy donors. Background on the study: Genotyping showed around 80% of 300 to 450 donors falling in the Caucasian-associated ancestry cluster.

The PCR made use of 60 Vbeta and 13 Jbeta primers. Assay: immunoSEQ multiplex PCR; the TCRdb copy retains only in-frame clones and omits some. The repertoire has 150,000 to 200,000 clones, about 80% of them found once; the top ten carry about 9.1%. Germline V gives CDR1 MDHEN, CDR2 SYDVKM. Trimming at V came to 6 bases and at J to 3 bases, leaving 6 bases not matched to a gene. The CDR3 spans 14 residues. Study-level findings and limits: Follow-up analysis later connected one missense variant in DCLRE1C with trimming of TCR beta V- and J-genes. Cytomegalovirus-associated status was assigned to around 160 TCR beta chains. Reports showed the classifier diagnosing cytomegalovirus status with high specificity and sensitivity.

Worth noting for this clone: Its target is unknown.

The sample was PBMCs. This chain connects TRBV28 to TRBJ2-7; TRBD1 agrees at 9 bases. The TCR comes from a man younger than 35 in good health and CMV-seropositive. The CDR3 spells CASRATGGFYEQYF. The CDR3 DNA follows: TGTGCCAGCAGAGCGACAGGGGGGTTCTACGAGCAGTACTTC.